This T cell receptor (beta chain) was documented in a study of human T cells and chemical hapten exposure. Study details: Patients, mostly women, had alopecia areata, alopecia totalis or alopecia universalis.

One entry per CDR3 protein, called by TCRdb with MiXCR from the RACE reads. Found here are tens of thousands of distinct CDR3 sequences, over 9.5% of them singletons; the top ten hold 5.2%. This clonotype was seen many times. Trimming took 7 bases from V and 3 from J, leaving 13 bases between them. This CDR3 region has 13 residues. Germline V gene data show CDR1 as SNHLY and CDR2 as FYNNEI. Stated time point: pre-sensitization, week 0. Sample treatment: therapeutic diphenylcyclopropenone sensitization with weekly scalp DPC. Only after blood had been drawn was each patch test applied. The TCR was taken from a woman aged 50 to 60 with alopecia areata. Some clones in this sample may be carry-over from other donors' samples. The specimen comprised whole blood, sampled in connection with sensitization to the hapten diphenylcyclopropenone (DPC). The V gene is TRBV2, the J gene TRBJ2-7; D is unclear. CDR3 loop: CASKGYSFYEQYF. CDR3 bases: TGTGCCAGCAAAGGATACAGCTTCTACGAGCAGTACTTC. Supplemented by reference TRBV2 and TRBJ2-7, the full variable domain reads EPEVTQTPSHQVTQMGQEVILRCVPISNHLYFYWYRQILGQKVEFLVSFYNNEISEKSEIFDDQFSVERPDGSNFTLKIRSTKLEDSAMYFCASKGYSFYEQYFGPGTRLTVT.